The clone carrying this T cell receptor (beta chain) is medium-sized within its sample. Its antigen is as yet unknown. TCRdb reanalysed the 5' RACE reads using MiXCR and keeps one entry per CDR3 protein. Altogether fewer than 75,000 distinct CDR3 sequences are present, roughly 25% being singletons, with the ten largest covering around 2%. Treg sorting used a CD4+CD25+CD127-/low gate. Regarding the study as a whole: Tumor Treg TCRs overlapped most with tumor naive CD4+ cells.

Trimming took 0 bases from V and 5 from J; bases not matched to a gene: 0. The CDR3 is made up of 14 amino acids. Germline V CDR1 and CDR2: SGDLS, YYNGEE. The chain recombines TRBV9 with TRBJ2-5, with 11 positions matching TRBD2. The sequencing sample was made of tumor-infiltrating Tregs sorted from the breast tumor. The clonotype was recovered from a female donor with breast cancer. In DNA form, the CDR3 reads TGTGCCAGCAGCGTAGGGACTAGCGGGGAGACCCAGTACTTC. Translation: CASSVGTSGETQYF.